Below are 22 T cell receptor beta chains sequenced from a single sample in a study of monozygotic twins with inflammatory bowel disease. After re-calling the 5' RACE reads, TCRdb lists one entry per CDR3 protein, DNA absent. The sample table sets out just over 300,000 distinct CDR3 sequences. Sequencing used blood. Receptors originate from a human donor with ulcerative colitis or Crohn's disease, or a healthy co-twin of an affected twin (not recorded which).

The chain links TRBV20-1 to TRBJ2-7; TCRdb calls TRBD2, which cannot be checked without DNA. Looked up from germline, CDR1 is DFQATT and CDR2 is SNEGSKA (reference sequence). CDR3 size: 14 residues. The CDR3 loop reads CSAPGTSGSYEQYF.

The chain has TRBV15 and TRBJ2-2. The CDR3 consists of 14 residues. CDR1 LNHNV and CDR2 YYDKDF come from the germline V gene (reference sequence). CDR3 region: CATSRVWSTGELFF.

The chain links TRBV24-1 to TRBJ2-3; TCRdb's D gene call, TRBD1, goes unchecked for lack of DNA. The V gene's germline CDR1 is KGHDR and CDR2 SFDVKD. CDR3 length: 15 residues. Here the CDR3 reads CATSEVRGHTDTQYF.

The chain carries TRBV20-1 and TRBJ2-1; TCRdb indicates TRBD2, and absent DNA this call remains unverified. This CDR3 is built from 14 residues. Looked up from germline, CDR1 is DFQATT and CDR2 is SNEGSKA (reference sequence). CDR3 protein: CSASQTSGRFEQFF.

The chain recombines TRBV5-1 with TRBJ2-1; no DNA is available, so the TRBD2 call from TCRdb remains unchecked. The CDR3 is 18 residues long. Germline V gives CDR1 SGHRS, CDR2 YFSETQ. The CDR3 is CASSLATSGGARGFEQFF.

The chain joins TRBV7-6 to TRBJ2-2; TCRdb indicates TRBD2, and absent DNA this call remains unverified. This CDR3 is 16 amino acids long. Germline CDR1 is SGHVS and CDR2 is FNYEAQ. CDR3 residues: CASSISSAGITGELFF.

The gene calls are TRBV24-1 and TRBJ2-2; TCRdb reports TRBD2, a call that lacks DNA to check it against. The CDR3 length is 14 residues. Germline CDR1 is KGHDR and CDR2 is SFDVKD. The CDR3 here is CATSFLGGAGELFF.

The chain links TRBV20-1 to TRBJ2-2; TCRdb picks TRBD1, but there is no DNA to check that call. Per the germline V gene, CDR1 is DFQATT and CDR2 is SNEGSKA (reference sequence). The CDR3 extends over 16 amino acids. The CDR3 sequence: CSAMERGGFLIGELFF.

This chain links TRBV11-2 with TRBJ2-5; TCRdb's D call of TRBD1 is untestable without DNA. CDR3 length: 15 residues. The germline CDR1 and CDR2 sequences are SGHAT and FQNNGV. The CDR3: CASSLETQGKETQYF.

This chain joins TRBV7-2 and TRBJ2-3. The CDR3 consists of 12 residues. Germline V gives CDR1 SGHTA, CDR2 FQGNSA. The CDR3 loop reads CASSSYGDTQYF.

The CDR3 is CASSSFPADEQFF. The genes are TRBV27 and TRBJ2-1; TCRdb names TRBD1, which stays unverified in the absence of DNA. Per germline, CDR1 MNHEY and CDR2 SMNVEV (reference sequence). The CDR3 has 13 residues.

The chain employs TRBV20-1 and TRBJ1-5. The CDR3 is 14 amino acids. Germline loops: CDR1 DFQATT, CDR2 SNEGSKA (reference sequence). Here the CDR3 reads CSAAMSESNQPQHF.

This chain uses TRBV6-1 with TRBJ2-3; the TCRdb call, TRBD2, lacks DNA for checking. Germline V gene sequence: CDR1 MNHNS, CDR2 SASEGT. CDR3 length: 14 residues. CDR3 amino acids: CASMTSGPTDTQYF.

The chain uses TRBV3-1 and TRBJ2-2. Germline-derived CDR1 and CDR2 are LGHDT and YNNKEL (reference sequence). This CDR3 has 11 amino acids. CDR3 residues: CATWDSGELFF.

The J gene is TRBJ2-3, the V gene TRBV5-1; TCRdb designates TRBD1, a call that cannot be tested without DNA. The V gene's germline CDR1 is SGHRS and CDR2 YFSETQ. This CDR3 has 14 amino acids. The chain's CDR3 is CASSSGGGPDTQYF.

The chain employs TRBV5-1 and TRBJ1-1. CDR3 size: 14 residues. The germline V gene has CDR1 SGHRS and CDR2 YFSETQ. CDR3 region: CASSIGGGTTEAFF.

The genes are TRBV10-3 and TRBJ2-7; the D call from TCRdb, TRBD2, cannot be confirmed without DNA. The CDR3 contains 14 residues. The germline CDR1 and CDR2 sequences are ENHRY and SYGVKD. CDR3 sequence: CAISGRESSYEQYF.

The V and J genes are TRBV20-1 and TRBJ1-1; TCRdb proposes TRBD1, but this gene call is untestable without DNA. Germline CDR1 DFQATT, CDR2 SNEGSKA (reference sequence). The CDR3 sequence is 13 residues long. The CDR3 reads CSADGQANTEAFF.

V is TRBV6-5 and J is TRBJ2-1; TCRdb designates TRBD2, a call that cannot be tested without DNA. Germline V CDR1 and CDR2: MNHEY, SVGAGI. This CDR3 spans 16 amino acids. This CDR3 reads CASSYSGGGVYNEQFF.

The chain combines TRBV20-1 with TRBJ1-6. This CDR3 is built from 13 residues. CDR1 and CDR2 (germline): DFQATT, SNEGSKA (reference sequence). CDR3 sequence: CSASGSQNSPLHF.

The chain couples TRBV24-1 to TRBJ2-3. Germline V CDR1 and CDR2: KGHDR, SFDVKD. The CDR3 covers 14 residues. CDR3 in amino acids: CATSEPVSTDTQYF.

This CDR3 reads CSVEWALPTFGQYF. The chain employs TRBV29-1 and TRBJ2-7; TCRdb calls TRBD2, which cannot be checked without DNA. Germline CDR1 is SQVTM and CDR2 is ANQGSEA. CDR3 size: 14 residues.